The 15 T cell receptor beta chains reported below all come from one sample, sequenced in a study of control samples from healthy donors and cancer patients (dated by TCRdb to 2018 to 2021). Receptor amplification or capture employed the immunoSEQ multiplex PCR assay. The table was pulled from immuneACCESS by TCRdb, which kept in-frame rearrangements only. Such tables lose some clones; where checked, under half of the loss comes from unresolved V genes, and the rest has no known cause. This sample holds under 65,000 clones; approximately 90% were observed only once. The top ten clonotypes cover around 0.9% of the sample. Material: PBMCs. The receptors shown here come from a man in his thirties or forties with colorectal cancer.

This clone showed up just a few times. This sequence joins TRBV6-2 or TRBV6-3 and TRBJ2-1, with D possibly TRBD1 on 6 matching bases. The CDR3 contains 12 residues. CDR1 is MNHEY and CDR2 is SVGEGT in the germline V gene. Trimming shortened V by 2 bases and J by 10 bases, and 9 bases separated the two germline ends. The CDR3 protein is CASSYRQGEQFF. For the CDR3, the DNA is TGTGCCAGCAGTTACCGTCAGGGGGAGCAGTTCTTC.

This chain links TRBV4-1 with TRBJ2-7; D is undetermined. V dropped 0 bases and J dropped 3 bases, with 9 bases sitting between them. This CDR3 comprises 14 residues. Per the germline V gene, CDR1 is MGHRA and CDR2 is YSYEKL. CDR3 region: CASSQDSSGYEQYF. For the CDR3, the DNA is TGCGCCAGCAGCCAAGATTCTTCCGGCTACGAGCAGTACTTC.

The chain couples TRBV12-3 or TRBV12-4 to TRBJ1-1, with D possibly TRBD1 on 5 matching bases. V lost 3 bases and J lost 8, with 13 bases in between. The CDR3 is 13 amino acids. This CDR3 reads CASSLGGEGEAFF. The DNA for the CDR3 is TGTGCCAGCAGTTTGGGGGGGGAGGGGGAAGCTTTCTTT.

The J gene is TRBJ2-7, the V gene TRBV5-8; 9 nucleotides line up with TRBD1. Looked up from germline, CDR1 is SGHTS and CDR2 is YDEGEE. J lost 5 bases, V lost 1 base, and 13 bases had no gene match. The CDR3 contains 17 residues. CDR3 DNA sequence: TGTGCCAGCAGCTTGAACAGGGGGCCCGCGGCTGGGGACGAGCAGTACTTC. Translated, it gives CASSLNRGPAAGDEQYF.

CDR3 loop: CASTPSEALVYEQYV. In DNA form, the CDR3 reads TGTGCCAGCACCCCTTCCGAAGCCTTGGTTTACGAGCAGTACGTC. The chain recombines TRBV6-2 or TRBV6-3 with TRBJ2-7; D remains unclear. Germline-derived CDR1 and CDR2 are MNHEY and SVGEGT. V was shortened by 7 bases and J by 4 bases, with 20 bases between the two germline ends. This CDR3 comprises 15 residues.

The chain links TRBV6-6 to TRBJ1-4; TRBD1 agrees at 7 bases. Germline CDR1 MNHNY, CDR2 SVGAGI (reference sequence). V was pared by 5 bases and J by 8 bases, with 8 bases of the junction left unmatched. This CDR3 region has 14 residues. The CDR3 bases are TGTGCCAGCAGTGCCGGGACAGCGTCGGAAAAACTGTTTTTT. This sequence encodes CASSAGTASEKLFF.

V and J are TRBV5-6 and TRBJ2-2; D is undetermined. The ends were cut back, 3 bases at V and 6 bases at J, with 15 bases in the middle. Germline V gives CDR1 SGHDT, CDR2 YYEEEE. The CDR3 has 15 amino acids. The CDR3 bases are TGTGCCAGCAGCTCGCTGACATCTCCGGCCGGGGAGCTGTTTTTT. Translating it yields CASSSLTSPAGELFF. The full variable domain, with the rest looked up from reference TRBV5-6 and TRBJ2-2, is DAGVTQSPTHLIKTRGQQVTLRCSPKSGHDTVSWYQQALGQGPQFIFQYYEEEERQRGNFPDRFSGHQFPNYSSELNVNALLLGDSALYLCASSSLTSPAGELFFGEGSRLTVL.

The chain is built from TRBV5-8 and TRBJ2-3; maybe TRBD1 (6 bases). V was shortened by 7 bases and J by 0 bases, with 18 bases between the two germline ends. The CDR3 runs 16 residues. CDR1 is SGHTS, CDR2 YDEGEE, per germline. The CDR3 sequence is CASPQGITASTDTQYF. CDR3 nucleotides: TGTGCCAGCCCTCAGGGGATAACAGCTAGCACAGATACGCAGTATTTT.

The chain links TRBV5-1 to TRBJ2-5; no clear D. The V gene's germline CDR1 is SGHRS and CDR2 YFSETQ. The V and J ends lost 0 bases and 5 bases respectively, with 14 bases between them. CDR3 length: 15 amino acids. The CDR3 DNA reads TGCGCCAGCAGCTTGGATGGCAAGCCTGGGGAGACCCAGTACTTC. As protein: CASSLDGKPGETQYF.

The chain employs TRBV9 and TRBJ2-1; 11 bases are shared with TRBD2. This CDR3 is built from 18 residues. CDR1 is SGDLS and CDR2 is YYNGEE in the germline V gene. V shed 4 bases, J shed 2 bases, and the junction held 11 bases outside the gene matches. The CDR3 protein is CASSLTSGGLQTYNEQFF. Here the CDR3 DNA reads TGTGCCAGCAGCCTCACTAGCGGGGGCCTCCAAACCTACAATGAGCAGTTCTTC.

CDR3 DNA: TGTGCCAGCTCACGCTCGACAGGGGCACCCACAGATACGCAGTATTTT. Its protein is CASSRSTGAPTDTQYF. The chain uses TRBV18 and TRBJ2-3; 8 bases are a match to TRBD1. The CDR3 spans 16 residues. V lost 4 bases and J lost 2; bases outside the gene matches: 8. CDR1 and CDR2 from the germline V gene are KGHSH and LQKENI.

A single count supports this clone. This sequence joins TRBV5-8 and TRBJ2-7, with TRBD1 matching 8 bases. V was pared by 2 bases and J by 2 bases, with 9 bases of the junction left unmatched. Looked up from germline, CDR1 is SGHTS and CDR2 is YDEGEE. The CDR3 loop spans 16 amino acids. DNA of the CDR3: TGTGCCAGCAGCTTTGCAGGGGGCTTTAATACCTACGAGCAGTACTTC. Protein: CASSFAGGFNTYEQYF.

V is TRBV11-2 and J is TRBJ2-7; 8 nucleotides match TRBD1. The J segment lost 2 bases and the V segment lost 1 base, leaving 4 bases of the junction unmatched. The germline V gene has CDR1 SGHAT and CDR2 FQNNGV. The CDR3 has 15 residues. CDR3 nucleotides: TGTGCCAGCAGCTTAGGACAGGGGCTCCCCTACGAGCAGTACGTC. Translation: CASSLGQGLPYEQYV.

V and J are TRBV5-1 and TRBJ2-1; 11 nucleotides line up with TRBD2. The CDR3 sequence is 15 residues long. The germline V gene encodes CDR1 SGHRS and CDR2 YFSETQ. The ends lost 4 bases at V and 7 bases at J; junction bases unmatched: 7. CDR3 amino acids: CASSLRLAGTNEQFF. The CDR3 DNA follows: TGCGCCAGCAGCCTTCGACTAGCGGGGACAAATGAGCAGTTCTTC.

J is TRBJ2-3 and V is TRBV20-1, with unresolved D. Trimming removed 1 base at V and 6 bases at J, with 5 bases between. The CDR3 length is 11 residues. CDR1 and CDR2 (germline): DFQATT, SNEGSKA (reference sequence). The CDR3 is CSARGGDTQYF. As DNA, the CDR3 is TGCAGTGCTAGAGGTGGGGATACGCAGTATTTT.